This T cell receptor (beta chain) derives from a study of control samples from healthy donors and cancer patients. TCRdb's copy holds only in-frame clones and misses some; the assay was immunoSEQ multiplex PCR. The sample holds tens of thousands of clones, 88% seen once. This clone has a single count. Deletions cut 6 bases from V and 8 bases from J, with 19 bases between. Germline CDR1 MNHEY, CDR2 SVGAGI. The CDR3 runs 15 residues. Sequencing used blood. The V and J genes are TRBV6-5 and TRBJ1-4; a weak D match, TRBD1 (6 bases). The sequence was obtained from a man aged 50 to 60 in good health. The CDR3 DNA reads as TGTGCCAGCAGAGGCCCGCAGGGGCAGGAGGAAAAACTGTTTTTT. Translated, it gives CASRGPQGQEEKLFF.